The clone carrying this TCR beta chain was counted a few times. Germline V lookup: CDR1 SGHAT, CDR2 FQNNGV. Germline trimming cut 5 bases from V and 4 bases from J; bases unmatched to any gene: 7. CDR3 length: 14 amino acids. The source of the sample is a study of T cells in Graves' hyperthyroidism and ophthalmopathy. Subjects aged 18 to 65 presented with newly diagnosed hyperthyroidism of less than 2 months' duration. Uncontrolled infections, other autoimmune diseases, pregnancy or lactation led to exclusion of patients. Clinical symptoms, serum thyroxine, TRAb, thyroid ultrasound and orbital computed tomography established diagnosis. TCR beta CDR3 sequences were amplified from RNA transcripts. Using the HTBI primer set, a first-round RT-PCR was run on the TCR CDR3. MiXCR, applied by TCRdb to the multiplex PCR reads, yields one record per CDR3 protein. This table holds 190,000 or so distinct CDR3 sequences, about a sixth found once.

The specimen sequenced was blood. The rearrangement links TRBV11-2 to TRBJ1-2, with 7 bases fitting TRBD1. This receptor was obtained from a man aged 40-49 years with Graves' hyperthyroidism. The CDR3 loop is CASSPQTGFYGYTF. The CDR3 nucleotides are TGTGCCAGCAGCCCCCAGACAGGGTTCTATGGCTACACCTTC.